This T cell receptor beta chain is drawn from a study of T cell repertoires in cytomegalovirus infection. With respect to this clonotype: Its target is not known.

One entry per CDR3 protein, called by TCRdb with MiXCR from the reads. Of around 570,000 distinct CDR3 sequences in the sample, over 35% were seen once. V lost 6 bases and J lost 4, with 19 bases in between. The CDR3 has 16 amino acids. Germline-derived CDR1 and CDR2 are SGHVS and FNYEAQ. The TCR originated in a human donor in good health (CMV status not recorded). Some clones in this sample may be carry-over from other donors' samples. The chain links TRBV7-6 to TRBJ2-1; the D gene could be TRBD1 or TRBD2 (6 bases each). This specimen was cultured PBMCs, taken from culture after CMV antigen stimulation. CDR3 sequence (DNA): TGTGCCAGCAGTGGGGGGCCGGGAGTCTCTTACAATGAGCAGTTCTTC. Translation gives CASSGGPGVSYNEQFF.